The clone carrying this T cell receptor beta chain was seen only once. The antigen is not known. Naive CD8 cells, CD45RO-negative and positively selected for CCR7, excluded terminally differentiated effector memory CD45RA+ cells. Measured with immunoSEQ multiplex PCR; TCRdb has only the in-frame clones, and not every one. The table shows approximately 600,000 clones, with roughly 95% occurring only once. The record originates from a study of shared clonotypes between healthy human individuals. Study-wide results and caveats: Four donors shared approximately 5% of their naive CD4 clonotypes. Collection of samples was limited to blood; tissue repertoires likely differ.

CDR1 and CDR2 from the germline V gene are SGHTA and FQGNSA. The CDR3 length is 12 residues. With 5 bases removed from V and 8 bases from J, the gap between germline ends came to 10 bases. The chain recombines TRBV7-2 with TRBJ2-1; D uncertain. This clonotype was sampled from a woman under 40 in good health. Sequencing used naive CD8+ T cells sorted from blood. The CDR3: CASSEMVHEQFF. CDR3 DNA sequence: TGTGCCAGCAGCGAAATGGTCCATGAGCAGTTCTTC.